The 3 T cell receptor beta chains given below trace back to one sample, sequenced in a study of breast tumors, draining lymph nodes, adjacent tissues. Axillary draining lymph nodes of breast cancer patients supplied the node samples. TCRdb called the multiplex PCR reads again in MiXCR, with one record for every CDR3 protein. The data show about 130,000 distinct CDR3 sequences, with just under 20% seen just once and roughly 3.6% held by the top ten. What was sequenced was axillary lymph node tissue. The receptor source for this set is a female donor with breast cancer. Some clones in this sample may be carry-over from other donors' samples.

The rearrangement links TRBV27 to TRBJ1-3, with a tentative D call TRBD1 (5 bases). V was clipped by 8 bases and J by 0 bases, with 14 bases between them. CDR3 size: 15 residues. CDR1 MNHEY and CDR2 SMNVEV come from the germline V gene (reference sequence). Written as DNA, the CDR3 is TGTGCCAGCTCCCGGGAGGGGTCCTCTGGAAACACCATATATTTT. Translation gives CASSREGSSGNTIYF.

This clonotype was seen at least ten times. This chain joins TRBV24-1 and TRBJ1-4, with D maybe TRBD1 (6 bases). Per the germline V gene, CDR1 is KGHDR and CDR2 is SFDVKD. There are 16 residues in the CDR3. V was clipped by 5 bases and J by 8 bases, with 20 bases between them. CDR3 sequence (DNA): TGTGCCACCAGTGCTGGAACAGGGCGGCGAGACGAAAAACTGTTTTTT. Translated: CATSAGTGRRDEKLFF.

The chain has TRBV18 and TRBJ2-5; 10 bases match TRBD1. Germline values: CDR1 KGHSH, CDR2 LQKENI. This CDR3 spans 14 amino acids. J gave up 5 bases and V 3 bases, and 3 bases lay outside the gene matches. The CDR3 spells CASSPDRGLETQYF. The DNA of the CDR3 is TGTGCCAGCTCACCCGACAGGGGGCTTGAGACCCAGTACTTC.